The rows below give T cell receptor beta chains drawn from one sample of a study of T cells after yellow fever vaccination. TCRdb recomputed calls from the 5' RACE reads with MiXCR, one row per CDR3 protein. Of 450,000 to 600,000 distinct CDR3 sequences listed, approximately 12% are singletons. Source: PBMCs, taken on the day of the yellow fever booster vaccination. Receptors were obtained from a young man who received the YFV17D yellow fever vaccine. The CDR3 runs from the conserved cysteine through the conserved F or W. D genes are given only for firm matches. Not every row has a clone size; where given, it reads once, few, many or a size class.

abundance,j_gene,d_gene,v_gene,CDR3aa,CDR3nt
few,TRBJ2-2,TRBD2,TRBV7-2,CASSTRLAGITGELFF,TGTGCCAGCAGCACCCGACTAGCGGGGATCACCGGGGAGCTGTTTTTT
many,TRBJ2-7,-,TRBV4-2,CASSRDTSWEQYF,TGTGCCAGCAGCCGGGACACTTCGTGGGAGCAGTACTTC
-,TRBJ2-5,-,TRBV20-1,CSARDIQIQETQYF,TGCAGTGCTAGAGATATCCAGATCCAAGAGACCCAGTACTTC
-,TRBJ2-1,-,TRBV29-1,CSVETPEQFF,TGCAGCGTTGAAACTCCTGAGCAGTTCTTC
few,TRBJ1-3,TRBD1,TRBV11-1,CASSLSRDSPSRGSGNTIYF,TGTGCCAGCAGCCTCTCCCGGGACAGCCCTTCTAGAGGGTCTGGAAACACCATATATTTT
few,TRBJ2-7,-,TRBV5-5,CASSSVPGFDEQYF,TGTGCCAGCAGCTCCGTACCCGGGTTCGACGAGCAGTACTTC
few,TRBJ1-2,-,TRBV24-1,CATSDQGIGYGYTF,TGTGCCACCAGTGATCAGGGCATCGGCTATGGCTACACCTTC
few,TRBJ2-5,-,TRBV11-2,CASTPPNGLETQYF,TGTGCCAGCACCCCCCCCAATGGGTTGGAGACCCAGTACTTC
few,TRBJ1-4,TRBD1,TRBV6-5,CASGQGPKRLFF,TGTGCCAGCGGACAGGGCCCAAAAAGGCTGTTTTTT
many,TRBJ2-4,TRBD2,TRBV11-2,CASGPGLAIDIQYF,TGTGCCAGCGGACCTGGACTAGCTATAGACATTCAGTACTTC
-,TRBJ1-3,-,TRBV6-5,CASSYDHSGNTIYF,TGTGCCAGCAGTTACGACCACTCTGGAAACACCATATATTTT
-,TRBJ2-7,-,TRBV29-1,CSVSTETGADEQYF,TGCAGCGTGTCTACCGAGACCGGAGCGGACGAGCAGTACTTC
-,TRBJ2-3,TRBD2,TRBV5-1,CASSPVGGSSDTQYF,TGCGCCAGCAGCCCTGTGGGCGGGAGCTCAGATACGCAGTATTTT
few,TRBJ2-7,TRBD2,TRBV20-1,CSARTSGASQLYEQYF,TGCAGTGCTAGGACTAGCGGGGCCTCTCAACTTTACGAGCAGTACTTC
-,TRBJ1-3,-,TRBV27,CASSPGTVGNTIYF,TGTGCCAGCAGTCCTGGGACGGTCGGAAACACCATATATTTT
-,TRBJ2-5,-,TRBV29-1,CSVNTGVETQYF,TGCAGCGTTAATACGGGAGTAGAGACCCAGTACTTC
-,TRBJ2-3,TRBD2,TRBV11-2,CASSSLAGGPWKTDTQYF,TGTGCCAGCAGCTCACTAGCGGGAGGGCCGTGGAAGACAGATACGCAGTATTTT
few,TRBJ1-2,-,TRBV12-3/TRBV12-4,CASSFIVQGSGYTF,TGTGCCAGCAGTTTCATAGTTCAGGGCTCTGGCTACACCTTC
few,TRBJ2-6,-,TRBV9,CASSVGGGGSGANVLTF,TGTGCCAGCAGCGTAGGGGGAGGGGGCTCTGGGGCCAACGTCCTGACTTTC
-,TRBJ2-7,TRBD2,TRBV4-2,CASSQVAGVFYEQYF,TGTGCCAGCAGCCAAGTAGCGGGGGTTTTCTACGAGCAGTACTTC
-,TRBJ1-3,-,TRBV18,CASSPDSASGNTIYF,TGTGCCAGCTCACCCGACAGTGCCTCTGGAAACACCATATATTTT
-,TRBJ2-6,TRBD2,TRBV5-1,CASSLDMGLAGSGANVLTF,TGCGCCAGCAGCTTAGACATGGGACTAGCCGGGTCTGGGGCCAACGTCCTGACTTTC
few,TRBJ2-7,-,TRBV28,CASNRPGTVGGEQYF,TGTGCCAGCAACCGTCCCGGGACGGTGGGTGGCGAGCAGTACTTC
few,TRBJ2-2,TRBD2,TRBV5-1,CASSLPSGRAIGELFF,TGCGCCAGCAGCTTGCCTAGCGGGAGGGCAATCGGGGAGCTGTTTTTT
-,TRBJ2-1,-,TRBV6-6,CASVSYNEQFF,TGTGCCAGCGTTAGTTATAATGAGCAGTTCTTC
few,TRBJ2-1,-,TRBV20-1,CSARVLATAWTDEQFF,TGCAGTGCTAGAGTACTAGCAACCGCCTGGACGGATGAGCAGTTCTTC
few,TRBJ1-6,-,TRBV20-1,CSASSGRNNSPLHF,TGCAGTGCTAGTTCCGGTAGAAATAATTCACCCCTCCACTTT
few,TRBJ1-1,-,TRBV4-3,CASSSHRNTEAFF,TGCGCCAGCAGCTCCCACAGGAACACTGAAGCTTTCTTT
-,TRBJ2-3,-,TRBV7-2,CASSLVGGPNTQYF,TGTGCCAGCAGCTTAGTTGGGGGGCCCAATACGCAGTATTTT
few,TRBJ2-2,TRBD2,TRBV5-1,CASKGLAENTGELFF,TGCGCCAGCAAGGGACTAGCGGAGAACACCGGGGAGCTGTTTTTT
few,TRBJ1-1,-,TRBV30,CAWGGFTEAFF,TGTGCCTGGGGGGGTTTCACTGAAGCTTTCTTT
few,TRBJ2-3,TRBD2,TRBV29-1,CSAGLAGDTQYF,TGCAGCGCGGGACTAGCGGGAGATACGCAGTATTTT
-,TRBJ1-6,-,TRBV7-2,CASSLMAAVNNSPLHF,TGTGCCAGCAGCTTAATGGCAGCCGTAAATAATTCACCCCTCCACTTT
few,TRBJ2-5,-,TRBV7-9,CASSFLARETQYF,TGTGCCAGCAGCTTTCTAGCCCGGGAGACCCAGTACTTC
-,TRBJ2-5,-,TRBV2,CASTRLVPGRTMGTQYF,TGTGCCAGCACTCGATTGGTTCCGGGGCGAACCATGGGGACCCAGTACTTC
few,TRBJ2-7,-,TRBV2,CASSESADLLGYEQYF,TGTGCCAGCAGTGAATCGGCAGACCTGCTGGGCTACGAGCAGTACTTC